Below are 30 T cell receptor beta chains sequenced from a single sample in a study of blood T cell repertoires in COVID-19. Generated by immunoSEQ multiplex PCR, the TCRdb table keeps only in-frame clones and is missing some. The table lists hundreds of thousands of clones, more than 80% of them singletons. The sequencing sample was made of PBMCs or T cells enriched from blood (not recorded which). Source of these receptors: a man aged 25 to 40 who had recovered from COVID-19.

V usage is TRBV19 and J usage is TRBJ2-7, with 9 bases that match TRBD1. CDR3 length equals 15 residues. Germline values: CDR1 LNHDA, CDR2 SQIVND (reference sequence). The ends lost 3 bases at V and 0 bases at J; junction bases unmatched: 3. The CDR3 DNA reads as TGTGCCAGTAGTATTGGGACAGGGCCCTCCTACGAGCAGTACTTC. Translated: CASSIGTGPSYEQYF.

The chain employs TRBV5-4 and TRBJ2-5; TRBD1 matches at 11 bases. Germline V CDR1 and CDR2: SGHNT, YYREEE (reference sequence). This CDR3 is built from 15 residues. With V trimmed by 2 bases and J by 7 bases, 7 bases remained unmatched. DNA of the CDR3: TGTGCCAGCAGCTTCGCGGACAGGGGGCGGTGGACCCAGTACTTC. Protein: CASSFADRGRWTQYF. Filled out from reference TRBV5-4 and TRBJ2-5, the complete variable domain reads ETGVTQSPTHLIKTRGQQVTLRCSSQSGHNTVSWYQQALGQGPQFIFQYYREEENGRGNFPPRFSGLQFPNYSSELNVNALELDDSALYLCASSFADRGRWTQYFGPGTRLLVL.

The chain is built from TRBV25-1 and TRBJ2-1; maybe TRBD2 (6 bases). Deletions cut 4 bases from V and 4 bases from J, with 11 bases between. The CDR3 sequence is 14 residues long. Germline CDR1 is MGHDK and CDR2 is SYGVNS. This chain's CDR3 is CASSANGGYNEQFF. Here the CDR3 DNA reads TGTGCCAGCAGTGCCAATGGGGGGTACAATGAGCAGTTCTTC.

V gene TRBV4-2 combines with J gene TRBJ2-2; no clear D gene. The length of the CDR3 is 14 residues. Trimming left V 0 bases short and J 4 bases short, with 6 bases between. Germline V gene sequence: CDR1 LGHNA, CDR2 YNFKEQ. CDR3 loop: CASSQDVFTGELFF. The CDR3 nucleotides are TGTGCCAGCAGCCAAGATGTATTCACCGGGGAGCTGTTTTTT.

The J gene is TRBJ2-3, the V gene TRBV27; a possible D gene is TRBD2 (6 bases). The CDR3 contains 17 residues. The V and J ends lost 5 bases and 4 bases respectively, with 22 bases between them. Germline values: CDR1 MNHEY, CDR2 SMNVEV (reference sequence). The CDR3: CASSIRPTGVGADTQYF. CDR3 DNA sequence: TGTGCCAGCAGTATCCGTCCTACGGGGGTAGGGGCAGATACGCAGTATTTT.

The chain couples TRBV28 to TRBJ1-4; no clear D. Germline values: CDR1 MDHEN, CDR2 SYDVKM. The CDR3 has 12 amino acids. Between the trimmed V and J ends, which lost 5 bases and 7 bases, there was a span of 8 bases. The DNA for the CDR3 is TGTGCCAGCAGTACAGAGGGTGAAAAACTGTTTTTT. Translating gives CASSTEGEKLFF.

This clone appeared once. The chain employs TRBV10-3 and TRBJ2-5; 11 nucleotides match TRBD2. The CDR3 has 15 residues. Germline CDR1 ENHRY, CDR2 SYGVKD. The junction had 7 bases not matched to a gene; V was cut back by 8 bases and J by 2 bases. The CDR3 region has the DNA TGTGCCATCGGCCCCGGGACTAGCGGTCAAGAGACCCAGTACTTC. Translating it yields CAIGPGTSGQETQYF.

About this clone itself: Germline and junction disagree at one end, which may indicate a read error. This chain joins TRBV19 and TRBJ2-1; no clear D. Germline-derived CDR1 and CDR2 are LNHDA and SQIVND (reference sequence). CDR3 length equals 14 residues. The DNA for the CDR3 is TGTGCCAGCAGTATTCTCGACTTCGACAATGAGCAGTTCTTC. It yields the protein CASSILDFDNEQFF. The entire variable domain, with the rest obtained from reference TRBV19 and TRBJ2-1, is as follows: DGGITQSPKYLFRKEGQNVTLSCEQNLNHDAMYWYRQDPGQGLRLIYYSQIVNDFQKGDIAEGYSVSREKKESFPLTVTSAQKNPTAFYLCASSILDFDNEQFFGPGTRLTVL.

The J gene is TRBJ2-1, the V gene TRBV19; 8 bases agree with TRBD1. The trim removed 6 bases at V and 10 bases at J, leaving 8 bases unmatched. The CDR3 runs to 13 residues. Looked up from germline, CDR1 is LNHDA and CDR2 is SQIVND (reference sequence). CDR3 amino acids: CASSQQGVGEQFF. The DNA for the CDR3 is TGTGCCAGTAGCCAACAGGGGGTGGGGGAGCAGTTCTTC.

The rearrangement joins TRBV25-1 to TRBJ2-3; 8 bases are shared with TRBD1. V lost 3 bases to trimming and J lost 3 bases; unmatched junction nucleotides: 5. Germline assignment: CDR1 MGHDK and CDR2 SYGVNS. This CDR3 is 15 amino acids long. The CDR3 region has the DNA TGTGCCAGCAGTGACTGGACAGGGTGGACAGATACGCAGTATTTT. It encodes CASSDWTGWTDTQYF.

This chain connects TRBV25-1 to TRBJ2-2, with D tentatively TRBD1 (6 bases). CDR1 is MGHDK and CDR2 is SYGVNS in the germline V gene. Trimming removed 3 bases at V and 4 bases at J, with 9 bases between. The CDR3 length is 14 residues. DNA for the CDR3: TGTGCCAGCAGTGACCCAGGGGTCACCGGGGAGCTGTTTTTT. Translation: CASSDPGVTGELFF.

This chain links TRBV5-1 with TRBJ2-3, with D tentatively TRBD2 (6 bases). V lost 2 bases and J lost 6, with 13 bases in between. CDR1 is SGHRS, CDR2 YFSETQ, per germline. CDR3 length equals 14 residues. Here the CDR3 DNA reads TGCGCCAGCAGCTTCGGGACTCTCAAGGATACGCAGTATTTT. Protein: CASSFGTLKDTQYF.

The chain is built from TRBV24-1 and TRBJ2-1, with 10 bases matching TRBD2. From germline, CDR1 is KGHDR and CDR2 SFDVKD. The CDR3 is 15 amino acids. The V gene end was trimmed by 5 bases and the J gene end by 8 bases; junction bases not matched to a gene: 8. CDR3: CATSATSGTGDEQFF. As DNA, the CDR3 is TGTGCCACCAGTGCTACTAGCGGGACGGGTGATGAGCAGTTCTTC.

The table lists this clone with a count of one. The chain couples TRBV19 to TRBJ2-7; tentatively, D is TRBD1 (5 bases). The CDR3 covers 15 residues. V dropped 3 bases and J dropped 5 bases, with 17 bases sitting between them. Germline CDR1 reads LNHDA; CDR2 reads SQIVND (reference sequence). In DNA, the CDR3 is TGTGCCAGTAGTATGACAGCGACGCCGTGGGACGAGCAGTACTTC. Its protein product is CASSMTATPWDEQYF. Together with reference TRBV19 and TRBJ2-7, the CDR3 gives the full variable domain: DGGITQSPKYLFRKEGQNVTLSCEQNLNHDAMYWYRQDPGQGLRLIYYSQIVNDFQKGDIAEGYSVSREKKESFPLTVTSAQKNPTAFYLCASSMTATPWDEQYFGPGTRLTVT.

The chain recombines TRBV4-1 with TRBJ2-3, with TRBD1 matching over 8 bases. V shed 6 bases and J 2 bases; nucleotides not matched to a gene: 10. This CDR3 contains 16 residues. Germline CDR1 and CDR2: MGHRA and YSYEKL. CDR3 DNA sequence: TGCGCCAGCAGTCTTGTACCGGGACAGGCCACAGATACGCAGTATTTT. It is translated as CASSLVPGQATDTQYF.

This chain connects TRBV3-1 (or the pseudogene TRBV3-2) to TRBJ2-3, with 15 bases aligning to TRBD2. This CDR3 is built from 17 residues. The germline CDR1 and CDR2 sequences are LGHDT and YNNKEL (reference sequence). V trimming: 3 bases; J trimming: 4 bases; junction bases outside the gene matches: 5. The CDR3 nucleotides are TGTGCCAGCAGCCACCAAGGACTAGCGGGAGGGCCAGATACGCAGTATTTT. Amino acids: CASSHQGLAGGPDTQYF.

V is TRBV30 and J is TRBJ2-2; 7 bases agree with TRBD1. The length of the CDR3 is 13 residues. The junction had 4 bases not matched to a gene; V was cut back by 5 bases and J by 4 bases. CDR1 and CDR2 (germline): GTSNPN, SVGIG (reference sequence). The CDR3 region is CAWDRVATGELFF. CDR3 bases: TGTGCCTGGGACAGGGTGGCCACCGGGGAGCTGTTTTTT.

The gene calls are TRBV27 and TRBJ1-5, with a weak D call TRBD1 (5 bases). The CDR3 is made up of 14 amino acids. The ends were cut back, 4 bases at V and 8 bases at J, with 15 bases in the middle. Germline V lookup: CDR1 MNHEY, CDR2 SMNVEV (reference sequence). The CDR3 reads CASSSQVAGEPQHF. CDR3 nucleotides: TGTGCCAGCAGTTCTCAGGTGGCGGGGGAGCCCCAGCATTTT.

The chain employs TRBV21-1 and TRBJ1-4; TRBD1 was called by the table and not checked on the DNA. TRBV21-1 is termed a pseudogene. This CDR3 spans 14 amino acids. CDR3 loop: CASSGTGRNEKLFF. The CDR3 DNA reads TGTGCCAGCAGCGGGACAGGGAGGAATGAAAAACTGTTTTTT.

V usage is TRBV5-1 and J usage is TRBJ2-7; D is unresolved. CDR1 is SGHRS, CDR2 YFSETQ, per germline. This CDR3 region has 14 residues. Deletions cut 1 base from V and 5 bases from J, with 13 bases between. The CDR3 spells CASSLTSSGNEQYF. The CDR3 DNA follows: TGCGCCAGCAGCTTGACCTCCTCGGGTAACGAGCAGTACTTC.

The chain employs TRBV10-2 and TRBJ2-1, with TRBD2 identical over 9 bases. The J segment lost 0 bases and the V segment lost 1 base, leaving 10 bases of the junction unmatched. The germline gives CDR1 WSHSY, CDR2 SAAADI. The CDR3 consists of 19 residues. The CDR3 here is CASSEFGTSTLSSYNEQFF. DNA of the CDR3: TGCGCCAGCAGTGAGTTTGGGACTAGCACCCTGAGCTCCTACAATGAGCAGTTCTTC.

The rearrangement joins TRBV5-1 to TRBJ1-1; 7 bases map to TRBD1. CDR3 length: 15 residues. V gave up 4 bases and J gave up 3 bases; unmatched junction bases: 9. Germline V CDR1 and CDR2: SGHRS, YFSETQ. The CDR3, as DNA: TGCGCCAGCAGCCCCGGAGACAGGGATCACACTGAAGCTTTCTTT. This translates into CASSPGDRDHTEAFF.

The gene calls are TRBV18 and TRBJ2-2, with TRBD2 matching over 10 bases. The CDR3 extends over 16 amino acids. From germline, CDR1 is KGHSH and CDR2 LQKENI. Germline trimming cut 4 bases from V and 7 bases from J; bases unmatched to any gene: 9. CDR3 in amino acids: CASSLLAGPEHGELFF. The CDR3 coding sequence is TGTGCCAGCTCACTACTAGCGGGACCAGAACACGGGGAGCTGTTTTTT.

The gene calls are TRBV7-6 and TRBJ2-1, with 13 bases lining up with TRBD2. This CDR3 comprises 21 residues. CDR1 and CDR2 (germline): SGHVS, FNYEAQ. V gave up 5 bases and J gave up 6 bases; unmatched junction bases: 22. CDR3 coding DNA: TGTGCCAGCAGCCGGCAAAGGACTAGCGGGAGACCCTCCCCCCGCGCCAATGAGCAGTTCTTC. This sequence encodes CASSRQRTSGRPSPRANEQFF.

This clone appeared a few times. The V call is TRBV6-5, the J call TRBJ1-6; no clear D. Germline V CDR1 and CDR2: MNHEY, SVGAGI. CDR3 size: 14 residues. V lost 7 bases to trimming and J lost 8 bases, with 15 bases between them. The CDR3 region has the DNA TGTGCCAGCACGGGTGAGTGGACTCATTCACCCCTCCACTTT. It translates to CASTGEWTHSPLHF.

The chain couples TRBV2 to TRBJ2-7, with 11 nucleotides matching TRBD2. V lost 9 bases and J lost 6; bases outside the gene matches: 19. Germline V CDR1 and CDR2: SNHLY, FYNNEI. This CDR3 spans 17 amino acids. The chain's CDR3 is CASWTSGWETFRIEQYF. CDR3 coding DNA: TGTGCCAGTTGGACTAGCGGGTGGGAAACTTTCCGGATCGAGCAGTACTTC.

The V gene is TRBV29-1, the J gene TRBJ1-2; maybe TRBD1 (6 bases). CDR3 length: 16 amino acids. With 4 bases removed from V and 5 bases from J, the gap between germline ends came to 23 bases. Germline loops: CDR1 SQVTM, CDR2 ANQGSEA. The CDR3 reads CSVVTSGGRGGYGYTF. The CDR3 nucleotides read TGCAGCGTTGTTACCTCCGGAGGCAGGGGCGGATATGGCTACACCTTC.

The chain joins TRBV28 to TRBJ1-1; 9 nucleotides agree with TRBD1. With 4 bases clipped from V and 5 bases from J, the junction kept 14 bases outside the gene matches. The germline V gene has CDR1 MDHEN and CDR2 SYDVKM. The CDR3 runs 17 residues. The CDR3 nucleotides are TGTGCCAGCAGTTCGGCGAGGTGGGGACAGGGTGGGACTGAAGCTTTCTTT. It codes for CASSSARWGQGGTEAFF.

The J gene is TRBJ1-5, the V gene TRBV2, with TRBD1 matching over 11 bases. The J segment lost 6 bases and the V segment lost 3 bases, leaving 4 bases of the junction unmatched. Per the germline V gene, CDR1 is SNHLY and CDR2 is FYNNEI. The CDR3 length is 15 residues. The CDR3 DNA reads as TGTGCCAGCAGTGATAGGACAGGGGGCCGTCAGCCCCAGCATTTT. The encoded protein is CASSDRTGGRQPQHF.

The chain couples TRBV11-3 to TRBJ2-5, with D uncertain. Germline-derived CDR1 and CDR2 are SGHNT and YENEEA. Trimming left V 2 bases short and J 4 bases short, with 8 bases between. This CDR3 contains 13 residues. The CDR3 is CASSLNSGETQYF. The CDR3 DNA reads as TGTGCCAGCAGCTTAAACTCTGGAGAGACCCAGTACTTC.